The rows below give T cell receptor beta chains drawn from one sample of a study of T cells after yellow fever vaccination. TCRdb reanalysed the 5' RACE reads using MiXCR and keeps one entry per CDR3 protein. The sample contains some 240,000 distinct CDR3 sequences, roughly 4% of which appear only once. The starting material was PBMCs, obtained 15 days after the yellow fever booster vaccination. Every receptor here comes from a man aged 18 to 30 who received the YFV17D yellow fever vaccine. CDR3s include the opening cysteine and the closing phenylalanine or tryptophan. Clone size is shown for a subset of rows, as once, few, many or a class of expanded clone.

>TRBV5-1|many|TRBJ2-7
CASSVRNFNEQYF
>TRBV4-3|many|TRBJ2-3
CASSQEERTADTQYF
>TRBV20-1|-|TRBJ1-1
CSAGQAAGDTEAFF
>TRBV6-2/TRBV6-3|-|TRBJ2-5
CASNTGAWQETQYF
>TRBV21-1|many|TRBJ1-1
CASSKVSEAFF
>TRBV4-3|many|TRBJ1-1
CASSPPGGGTEAFF
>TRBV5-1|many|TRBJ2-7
CASSFVLGRNYEQYF
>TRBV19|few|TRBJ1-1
CASSIFQNRGNTEAFF
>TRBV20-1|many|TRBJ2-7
CSARPRAASYEQYF
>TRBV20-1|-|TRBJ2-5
CSAPDSGGARETQYF
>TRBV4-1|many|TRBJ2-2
CASSQPPGGPNTGELFF
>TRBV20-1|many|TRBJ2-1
CSASRGGQGSYNEQFF
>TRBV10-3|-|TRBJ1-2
CAISDTPGQDFGYTF
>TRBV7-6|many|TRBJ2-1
CASSATTSVGEQFF
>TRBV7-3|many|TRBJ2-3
CASSSTPTSSDTQYF
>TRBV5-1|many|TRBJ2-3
CASSSPGGDTQYF
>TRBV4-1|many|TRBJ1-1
CASSQGAGWTEAFF
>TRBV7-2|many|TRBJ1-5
CASSVGTGSVNQPQHF
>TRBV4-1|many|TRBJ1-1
CASSQDGGWGTEAFF
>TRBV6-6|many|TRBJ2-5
CASSGTGGVETQYF
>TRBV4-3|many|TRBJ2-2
CASSPADGELFF
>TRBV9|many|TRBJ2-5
CASSSSGTGGYETQYF
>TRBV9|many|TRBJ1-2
CASSVPGKNGYTF
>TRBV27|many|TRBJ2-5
CASRGVAETQYF
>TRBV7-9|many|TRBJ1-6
CASSILTGGAGSPLHF
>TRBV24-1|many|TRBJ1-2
CATSDPSRGSYGYTF
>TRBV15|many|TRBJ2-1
CATSRGSGLRNNEQFF
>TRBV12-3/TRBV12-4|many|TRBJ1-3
CASTKKSNTIYF
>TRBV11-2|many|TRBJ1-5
CASSLVGGKDQPQHF
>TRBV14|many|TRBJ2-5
CASSQGRARGVETQYF
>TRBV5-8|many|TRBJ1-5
CASSFPRGRGPQHF
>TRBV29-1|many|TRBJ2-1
CREDEQFF
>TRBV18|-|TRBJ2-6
CASSPYRGPGANVLTF
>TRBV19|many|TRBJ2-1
CASSPGSSRGNEQFF
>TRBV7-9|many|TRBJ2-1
CASSLQNEQFF
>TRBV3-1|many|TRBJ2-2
CASSQASGGTANTGELFF
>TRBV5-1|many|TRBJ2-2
CASSLTSGAANTGELFF
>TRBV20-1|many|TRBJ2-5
CSARFTRGQETQYF
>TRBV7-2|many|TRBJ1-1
CASSAGGGHTEAFF
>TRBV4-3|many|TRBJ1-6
CASSASASYNSPLHF
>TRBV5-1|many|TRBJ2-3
CASSLRGHDGTDTQYF
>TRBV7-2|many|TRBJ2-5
CASSSQLAEETQYF
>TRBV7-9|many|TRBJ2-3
CASSLSVSGGHPSDTQYF
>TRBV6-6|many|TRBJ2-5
CASSSPGVLETQYF
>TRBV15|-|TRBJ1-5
CATSRAGDLNQPQHF
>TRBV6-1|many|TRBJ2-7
CASRAAGGKYEQYF
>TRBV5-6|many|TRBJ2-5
CASSLSGVRDQETQYF
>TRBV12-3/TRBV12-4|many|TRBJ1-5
CASSPDRWESNQPQHF
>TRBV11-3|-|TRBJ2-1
CASRWNRGNTYNEQFF
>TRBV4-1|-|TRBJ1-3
CASSQPRSSGNTIYF
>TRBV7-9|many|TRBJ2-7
CASSLARGGTGTHEQYF